Sequencing of this TCR beta chain was carried out in a study of neurological immune-mediated disorders. This clonotype was observed at least ten times. The authors produced cDNA by 5'RACE using 10-nucleotide random UMIs. TCRdb re-called the 5' RACE reads with MiXCR, one entry per CDR3 protein. The repertoire holds tens of thousands of distinct CDR3 sequences, with 10% as singletons. The CDR3 loop spans 14 amino acids. V was cut by 3 bases and J by 0 bases, with 6 bases left in between. Per germline, CDR1 MGHDK and CDR2 SYGVNS. This clonotype originated in a man aged 35-49 years in good health. This chain joins TRBV25-1 and TRBJ2-4; no firm D call. Specimen: PBMCs. CDR3 coding DNA: TGTGCCAGCAGTGACACCCTAGCCAAAAACATTCAGTACTTC. Encoded protein: CASSDTLAKNIQYF.